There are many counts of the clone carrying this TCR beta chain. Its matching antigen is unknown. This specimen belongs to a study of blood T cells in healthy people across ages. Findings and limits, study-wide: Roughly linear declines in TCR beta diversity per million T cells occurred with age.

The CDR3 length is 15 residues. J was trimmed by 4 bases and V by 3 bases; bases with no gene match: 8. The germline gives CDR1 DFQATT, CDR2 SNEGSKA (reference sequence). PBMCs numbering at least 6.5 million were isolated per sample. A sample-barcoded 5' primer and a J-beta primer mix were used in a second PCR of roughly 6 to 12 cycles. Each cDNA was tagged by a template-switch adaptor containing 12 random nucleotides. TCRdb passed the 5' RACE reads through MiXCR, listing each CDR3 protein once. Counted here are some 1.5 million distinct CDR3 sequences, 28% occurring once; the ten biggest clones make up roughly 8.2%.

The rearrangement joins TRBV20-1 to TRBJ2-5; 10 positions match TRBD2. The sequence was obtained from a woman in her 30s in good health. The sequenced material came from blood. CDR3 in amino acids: CSARALAGVGETQYF. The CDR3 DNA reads TGCAGTGCTAGGGCTCTAGCGGGGGTAGGAGAGACCCAGTACTTC.